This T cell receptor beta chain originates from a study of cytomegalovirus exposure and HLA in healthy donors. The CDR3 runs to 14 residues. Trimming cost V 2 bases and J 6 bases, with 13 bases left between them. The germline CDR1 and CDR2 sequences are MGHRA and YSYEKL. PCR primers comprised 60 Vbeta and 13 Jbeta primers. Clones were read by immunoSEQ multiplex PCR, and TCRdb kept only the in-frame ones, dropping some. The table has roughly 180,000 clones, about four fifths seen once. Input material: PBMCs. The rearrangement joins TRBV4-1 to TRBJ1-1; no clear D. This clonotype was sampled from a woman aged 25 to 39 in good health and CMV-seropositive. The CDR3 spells CASSQKGWRAEAFF. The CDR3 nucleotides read TGCGCCAGCAGCCAAAAGGGTTGGAGGGCTGAAGCTTTCTTT.